This is a list of T cell receptor beta chains from one sample in a study of liver allograft versus peripheral blood T cells. TCRdb called the reads again in MiXCR, with one record for every CDR3 protein. The sample consists of around 12,000 distinct CDR3 sequences, 25% to 35% of them appearing once. The receptors here all came from a human patient who had a liver transplant. Some T cells may have come from the graft donor. CDR3s include the opening cysteine and the closing phenylalanine or tryptophan. Fields, in order: D gene, clone size, V gene, J gene, CDR3 length, CDR3 DNA, CDR3 protein. The D gene is left open where the match is weak. Size tells how often a clone was seen (once, few, many) or the class of an expanded clone, and some rows leave it out.

D: .
size: .
V: TRBV19
J: TRBJ2-1
length: 12
DNA: TGTGCCAGTGGGTCGGGGGACAATGAGCAGTTCTTC
CDR3: CASGSGDNEQFF

D: .
size: medium-sized
V: TRBV18
J: TRBJ2-2
length: 13
DNA: TGTGCCAGCTCACCCAGGAACACCGGGGAGCTGTTTTTT
CDR3: CASSPRNTGELFF

D: .
size: .
V: TRBV20-1
J: TRBJ2-3
length: 11
DNA: TGCAGTGCTCGGTACACAGATACGCAGTATTTT
CDR3: CSARYTDTQYF

D: .
size: few
V: TRBV28
J: TRBJ1-5
length: 13
DNA: TGTGCCAGCAAAGTACATAGCAATCAGCCCCAGCATTTT
CDR3: CASKVHSNQPQHF

D: TRBD1
size: medium-sized
V: TRBV19
J: TRBJ1-1
length: 16
DNA: TGTGCCAGTAGTACTCACCCCGGGACAGCGAACACTGAAGCTTTCTTT
CDR3: CASSTHPGTANTEAFF

D: TRBD1
size: medium-sized
V: TRBV19
J: TRBJ1-1
length: 16
DNA: TGTGCCAGTAGTATGACATACAGGGGTAGGAACACTGAAGCTTTCTTT
CDR3: CASSMTYRGRNTEAFF

D: TRBD1
size: .
V: TRBV6-5
J: TRBJ2-7
length: 15
DNA: TGTGCCAGCAGTTACCGGGGACAGGGCGCCTACGAGCAGTACTTC
CDR3: CASSYRGQGAYEQYF

D: .
size: medium-sized
V: TRBV19
J: TRBJ1-1
length: 15
DNA: TGTGCCAGTAGTATAGCGAGGGACTGGAACACTGAAGCTTTCTTT
CDR3: CASSIARDWNTEAFF

D: TRBD1
size: medium-sized
V: TRBV18
J: TRBJ1-1
length: 17
DNA: TGTGCCAGCTCACAAACGGGACAGGGGCCCGGGGGCACTGAAGCTTTCTTT
CDR3: CASSQTGQGPGGTEAFF

D: .
size: .
V: TRBV19
J: TRBJ1-5
length: 14
DNA: TGTGCCAGTAGTCCCGGACGGTCTGATCAGCCCCAGCATTTT
CDR3: CASSPGRSDQPQHF

D: .
size: medium-sized
V: TRBV6-1
J: TRBJ2-2
length: 13
DNA: TGTGCCAGCAGTACAGGGTTCGACGGGGAGCTGTTTTTT
CDR3: CASSTGFDGELFF

D: TRBD1
size: many
V: TRBV6-6
J: TRBJ2-2
length: 19
DNA: TGTGCCAGCAGTTACCTTAAATCCTCCGGGACAGGGGGAACCGGGGAGCTGTTTTTT
CDR3: CASSYLKSSGTGGTGELFF

D: .
size: few
V: TRBV6-5
J: TRBJ1-2
length: 14
DNA: TGTGCCAGCAGTTACGACAAGCGGGCCTATGGCTACACCTTC
CDR3: CASSYDKRAYGYTF

D: .
size: many
V: TRBV6-5
J: TRBJ1-2
length: 13
DNA: TGTGCCAGCAGTTCCAGGGTTAACTATGGCTACACCTTC
CDR3: CASSSRVNYGYTF

D: .
size: medium-sized
V: TRBV10-3
J: TRBJ1-5
length: 15
DNA: TGTGCCATCAGTGAGTCTACAGGGTATGGTCAGCCCCAGCATTTT
CDR3: CAISESTGYGQPQHF

D: .
size: medium-sized
V: TRBV6-5
J: TRBJ2-7
length: 13
DNA: TGTGCCAGCTCGCGACAGGCAACCTACGAGCAGTACTTC
CDR3: CASSRQATYEQYF

D: .
size: few
V: TRBV6-5
J: TRBJ1-5
length: 14
DNA: TGTGCCAGCAGCCCCCTAGGGTTAGATCAGCCCCAGCATTTT
CDR3: CASSPLGLDQPQHF

D: TRBD1
size: medium-sized
V: TRBV18
J: TRBJ1-2
length: 17
DNA: TGTGCCAGCTCACTTCTCGAGGGACAGGGATATGACTATGGCTACACCTTC
CDR3: CASSLLEGQGYDYGYTF

D: TRBD2
size: .
V: TRBV6-1
J: TRBJ2-7
length: 16
DNA: TGTGCCAGCAGTTTCTCCACTATAGCGGGAGGGGACGAGCAGTACTTC
CDR3: CASSFSTIAGGDEQYF

D: .
size: .
V: TRBV6-5
J: TRBJ1-5
length: 15
DNA: TGTGCCAGCAGCCTACGTAACTGGGGGAATCAGCCCCAGCATTTT
CDR3: CASSLRNWGNQPQHF

D: TRBD1
size: few
V: TRBV6-2/TRBV6-3
J: TRBJ1-1
length: 15
DNA: TGTGCCAGCAGTTACTTAGGGACAGGGGGCACTGAAGCTTTCTTT
CDR3: CASSYLGTGGTEAFF

D: .
size: few
V: TRBV5-5
J: TRBJ1-5
length: 16
DNA: TGTGCCAGCAGCTTCGGGGCCGATGCGAGGAATCAGCCCCAGCATTTT
CDR3: CASSFGADARNQPQHF

D: .
size: .
V: TRBV9
J: TRBJ1-6
length: 15
DNA: TGTGCCAGCAGCGTAGCTCCGGACAGTAATTCACCCCTCCACTTT
CDR3: CASSVAPDSNSPLHF

D: TRBD1
size: medium-sized
V: TRBV19
J: TRBJ1-1
length: 14
DNA: TGTGCCAGTAGACCAACAGGGGCGGGCACTGAAGCTTTCTTT
CDR3: CASRPTGAGTEAFF

D: TRBD2
size: once
V: TRBV28
J: TRBJ2-1
length: 12
DNA: TGTGCCAGCTCCGAGCGGGATCAAGGACAGTTCTTC
CDR3: CASSERDQGQFF

D: .
size: .
V: TRBV20-1
J: TRBJ2-5
length: 14
DNA: TGCAGTGCTAGTCGTCTTGGCGAAGGAGAGACCCAGTACTTC
CDR3: CSASRLGEGETQYF

D: .
size: medium-sized
V: TRBV7-9
J: TRBJ1-4
length: 18
DNA: TGTGCCAGCAGCCCATCAGAGGGCAGGACCACTGCCTACGAAAAACTGTTTTTT
CDR3: CASSPSEGRTTAYEKLFF

D: TRBD1
size: .
V: TRBV12-3/TRBV12-4
J: TRBJ2-7
length: 14
DNA: TGTGCCAGCAGTCGCCGACAGGGGTCCTACGAGCAGTACTTC
CDR3: CASSRRQGSYEQYF

D: TRBD1
size: .
V: TRBV7-9
J: TRBJ1-1
length: 11
DNA: TGTGCCAGCAGCCAGCAGGGGGGAGCTTTCTTT
CDR3: CASSQQGGAFF

D: TRBD1
size: many
V: TRBV5-6
J: TRBJ1-1
length: 15
DNA: TGTGCCAGCAGCTTGGGGGACAGGGGAGACACTGAAGCTTTCTTT
CDR3: CASSLGDRGDTEAFF

D: .
size: medium-sized
V: TRBV28
J: TRBJ2-2
length: 15
DNA: TGTGCCAGCAGTTTACAGGGAGTCAACACCGGGGAGCTGTTTTTT
CDR3: CASSLQGVNTGELFF